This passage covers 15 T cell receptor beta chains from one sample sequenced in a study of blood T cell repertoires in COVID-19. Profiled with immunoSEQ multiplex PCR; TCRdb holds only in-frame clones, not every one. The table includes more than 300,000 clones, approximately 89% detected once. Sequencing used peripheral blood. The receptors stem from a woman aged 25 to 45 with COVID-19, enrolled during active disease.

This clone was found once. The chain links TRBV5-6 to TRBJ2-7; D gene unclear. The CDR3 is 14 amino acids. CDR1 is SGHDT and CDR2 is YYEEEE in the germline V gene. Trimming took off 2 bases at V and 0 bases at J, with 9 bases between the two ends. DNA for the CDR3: TGTGCCAGCAGCTTTAGTCCAAGCTCCTACGAGCAGTACTTC. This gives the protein CASSFSPSSYEQYF. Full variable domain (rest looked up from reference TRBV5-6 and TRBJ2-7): DAGVTQSPTHLIKTRGQQVTLRCSPKSGHDTVSWYQQALGQGPQFIFQYYEEEERQRGNFPDRFSGHQFPNYSSELNVNALLLGDSALYLCASSFSPSSYEQYFGPGTRLTVT.

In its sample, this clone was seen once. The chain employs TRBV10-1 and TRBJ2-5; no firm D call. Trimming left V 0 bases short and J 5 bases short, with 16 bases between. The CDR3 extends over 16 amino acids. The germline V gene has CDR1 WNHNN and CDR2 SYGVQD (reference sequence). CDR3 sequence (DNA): TGCGCCAGCAGTGAGTCCGCGAACCGTCTCGGGGAGACCCAGTACTTC. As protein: CASSESANRLGETQYF.

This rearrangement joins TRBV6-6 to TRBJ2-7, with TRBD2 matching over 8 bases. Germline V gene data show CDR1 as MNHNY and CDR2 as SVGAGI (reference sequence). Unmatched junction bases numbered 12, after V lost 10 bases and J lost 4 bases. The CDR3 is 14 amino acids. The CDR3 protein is CATRETSAIYEQYF. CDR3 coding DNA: TGTGCCACTCGAGAGACTAGCGCCATTTACGAGCAGTACTTC.

This CDR3 is CASSRDSSGNTIYF. CDR3 coding DNA: TGTGCCAGCAGCAGAGACAGCTCTGGAAACACCATATATTTT. The J gene is TRBJ1-3, the V gene TRBV6-5, with a weak D call TRBD1 (5 bases). Germline loops: CDR1 MNHEY, CDR2 SVGAGI. Trimming pared 6 bases from V and 0 bases from J, leaving 9 bases between. The CDR3 runs 14 residues.

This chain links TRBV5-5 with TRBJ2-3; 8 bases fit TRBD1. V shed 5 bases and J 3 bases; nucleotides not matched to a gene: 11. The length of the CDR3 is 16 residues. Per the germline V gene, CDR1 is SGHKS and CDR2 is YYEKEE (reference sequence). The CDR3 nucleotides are TGTGCCAGCAGACAAGCCGGGACAGGTCCGACAGATACGCAGTATTTT. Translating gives CASRQAGTGPTDTQYF. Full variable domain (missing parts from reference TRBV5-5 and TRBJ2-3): DAGVTQSPTHLIKTRGQQVTLRCSPISGHKSVSWYQQVLGQGPQFIFQYYEKEERGRGNFPDRFSARQFPNYSSELNVNALLLGDSALYLCASRQAGTGPTDTQYFGPGTRLTVL.

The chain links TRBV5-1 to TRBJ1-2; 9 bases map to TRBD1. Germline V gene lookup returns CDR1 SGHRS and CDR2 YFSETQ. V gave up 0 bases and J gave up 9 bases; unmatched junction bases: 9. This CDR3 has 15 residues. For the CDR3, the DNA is TGCGCCAGCAGCTTGGAATTGGGACAGGGAAGGCGCTACACCTTC. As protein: CASSLELGQGRRYTF.

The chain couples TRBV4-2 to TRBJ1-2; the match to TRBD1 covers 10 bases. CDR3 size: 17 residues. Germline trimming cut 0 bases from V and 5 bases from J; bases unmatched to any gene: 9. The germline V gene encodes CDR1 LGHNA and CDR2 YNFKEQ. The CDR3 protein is CASSQDSPTGGIYGYTF. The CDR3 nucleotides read TGTGCCAGCAGCCAAGATTCCCCGACAGGGGGCATATATGGCTACACCTTC.

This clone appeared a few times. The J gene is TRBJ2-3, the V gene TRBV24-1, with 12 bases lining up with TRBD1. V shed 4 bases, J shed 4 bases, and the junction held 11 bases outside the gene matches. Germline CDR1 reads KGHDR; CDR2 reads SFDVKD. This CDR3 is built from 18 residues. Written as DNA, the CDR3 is TGTGCCACCAGTGACTCCCCCGGGGGACAGGGGGCCCCAGATACGCAGTATTTT. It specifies CATSDSPGGQGAPDTQYF.

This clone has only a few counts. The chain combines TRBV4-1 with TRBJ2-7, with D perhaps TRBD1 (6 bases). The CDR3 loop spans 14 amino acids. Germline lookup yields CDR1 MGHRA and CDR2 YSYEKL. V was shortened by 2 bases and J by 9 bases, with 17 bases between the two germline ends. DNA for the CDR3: TGCGCCAGCAGCCAACCAAGAGGGACACCTTTGCAGTACTTC. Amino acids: CASSQPRGTPLQYF.

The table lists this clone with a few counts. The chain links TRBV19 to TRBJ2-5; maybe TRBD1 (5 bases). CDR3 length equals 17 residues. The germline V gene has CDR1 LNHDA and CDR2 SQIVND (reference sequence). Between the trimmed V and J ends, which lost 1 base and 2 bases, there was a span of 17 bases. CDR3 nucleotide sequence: TGTGCCAGTAGTATAGTCCCTTGGGGCACATCTCAAGAGACCCAGTACTTC. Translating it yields CASSIVPWGTSQETQYF. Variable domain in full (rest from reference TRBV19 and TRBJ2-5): DGGITQSPKYLFRKEGQNVTLSCEQNLNHDAMYWYRQDPGQGLRLIYYSQIVNDFQKGDIAEGYSVSREKKESFPLTVTSAQKNPTAFYLCASSIVPWGTSQETQYFGPGTRLLVL.

CDR3 protein: CASSPPGTSGYNEQFF. CDR3 bases: TGTGCCAGCAGCCCTCCCGGGACTAGCGGCTACAATGAGCAGTTCTTC. V and J are TRBV5-5 and TRBJ2-1, with TRBD2 identical over 11 bases. Losses at the gene ends were 4 bases for V and 3 bases for J; bases not matched to a gene: 6. Germline lookup yields CDR1 SGHKS and CDR2 YYEKEE (reference sequence). The CDR3 sequence is 16 residues long.

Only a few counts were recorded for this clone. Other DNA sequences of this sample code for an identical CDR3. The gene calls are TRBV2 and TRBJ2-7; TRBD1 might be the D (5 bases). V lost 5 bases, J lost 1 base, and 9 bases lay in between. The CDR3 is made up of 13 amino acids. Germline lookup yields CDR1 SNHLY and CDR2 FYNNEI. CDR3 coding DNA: TGTGCCAGCAGTCTAGGGGTGTCCTACGAGCAGTACTTC. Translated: CASSLGVSYEQYF. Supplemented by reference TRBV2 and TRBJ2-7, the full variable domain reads EPEVTQTPSHQVTQMGQEVILRCVPISNHLYFYWYRQILGQKVEFLVSFYNNEISEKSEIFDDQFSVERPDGSNFTLKIRSTKLEDSAMYFCASSLGVSYEQYFGPGTRLTVT.

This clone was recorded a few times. The CDR3 region has the DNA TGCAGCGTTAGCGAGGGCACTCGGGATCGGTACTTC. It is translated as CSVSEGTRDRYF. The chain is built from TRBV29-1 and TRBJ2-4; possibly TRBD2 for D (5 bases). There are 12 residues in the CDR3. Germline V gene sequence: CDR1 SQVTM, CDR2 ANQGSEA. Between the trimmed V and J ends, which lost 5 bases and 15 bases, there was a span of 20 bases.

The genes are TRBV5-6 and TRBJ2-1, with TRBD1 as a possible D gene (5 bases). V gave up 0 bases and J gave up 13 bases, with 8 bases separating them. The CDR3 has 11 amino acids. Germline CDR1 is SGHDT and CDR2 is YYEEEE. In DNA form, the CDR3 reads TGTGCCAGCAGCTTGGGCAGGGTTCAGTTCTTC. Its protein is CASSLGRVQFF.

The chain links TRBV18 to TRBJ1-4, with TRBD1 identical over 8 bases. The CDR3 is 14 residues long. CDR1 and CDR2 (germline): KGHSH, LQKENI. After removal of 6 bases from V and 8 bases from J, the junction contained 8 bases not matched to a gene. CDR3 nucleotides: TGTGCCAGCTCGCCAGGACAGGGCGGGGAAAAACTGTTTTTT. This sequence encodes CASSPGQGGEKLFF.